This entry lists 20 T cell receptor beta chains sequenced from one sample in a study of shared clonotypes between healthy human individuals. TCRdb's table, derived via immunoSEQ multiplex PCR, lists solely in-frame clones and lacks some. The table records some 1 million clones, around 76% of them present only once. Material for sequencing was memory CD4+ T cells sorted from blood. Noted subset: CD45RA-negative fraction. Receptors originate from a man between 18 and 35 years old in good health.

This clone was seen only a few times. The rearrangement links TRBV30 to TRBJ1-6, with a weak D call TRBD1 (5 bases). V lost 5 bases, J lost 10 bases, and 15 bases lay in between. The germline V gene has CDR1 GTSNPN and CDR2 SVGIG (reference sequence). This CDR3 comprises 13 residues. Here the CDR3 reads CAWLLGTGSPLHF. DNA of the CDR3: TGTGCCTGGCTTCTGGGGACCGGATCACCCCTCCACTTT.

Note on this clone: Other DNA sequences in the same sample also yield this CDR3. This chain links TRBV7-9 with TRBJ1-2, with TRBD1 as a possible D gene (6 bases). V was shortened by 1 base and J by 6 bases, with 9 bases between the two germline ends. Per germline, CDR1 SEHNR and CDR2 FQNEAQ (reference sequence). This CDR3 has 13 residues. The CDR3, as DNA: TGTGCCAGCAGCTTAGTCGAGGGGGATGGCTACACCTTC. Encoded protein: CASSLVEGDGYTF.

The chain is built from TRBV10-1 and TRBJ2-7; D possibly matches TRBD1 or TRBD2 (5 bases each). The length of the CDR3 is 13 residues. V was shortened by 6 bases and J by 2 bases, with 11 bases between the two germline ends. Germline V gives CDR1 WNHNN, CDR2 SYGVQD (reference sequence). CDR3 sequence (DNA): TGCGCCAGCAGGGGGGACGGACCCTACGAGCAGTACTTC. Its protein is CASRGDGPYEQYF.

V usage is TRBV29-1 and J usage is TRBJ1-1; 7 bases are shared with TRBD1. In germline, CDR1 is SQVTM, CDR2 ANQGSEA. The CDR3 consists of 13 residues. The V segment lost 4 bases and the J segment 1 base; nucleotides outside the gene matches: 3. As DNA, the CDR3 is TGCAGCGTTGGACAGGGACAGAACACTGAAGCTTTCTTT. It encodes CSVGQGQNTEAFF.

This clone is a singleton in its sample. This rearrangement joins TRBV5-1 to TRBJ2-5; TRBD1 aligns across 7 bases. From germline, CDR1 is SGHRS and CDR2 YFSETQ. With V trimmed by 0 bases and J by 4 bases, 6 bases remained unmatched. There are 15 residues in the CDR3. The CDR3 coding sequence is TGCGCCAGCAGCTTGGCGGCAGGGGGATCAGAGACCCAGTACTTC. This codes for CASSLAAGGSETQYF.

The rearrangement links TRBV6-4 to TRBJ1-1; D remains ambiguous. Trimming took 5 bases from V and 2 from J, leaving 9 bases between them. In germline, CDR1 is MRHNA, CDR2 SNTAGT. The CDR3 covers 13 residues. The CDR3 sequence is CASSPTTNTEAFF. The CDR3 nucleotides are TGTGCCAGCAGTCCAACAACAAACACTGAAGCTTTCTTT.

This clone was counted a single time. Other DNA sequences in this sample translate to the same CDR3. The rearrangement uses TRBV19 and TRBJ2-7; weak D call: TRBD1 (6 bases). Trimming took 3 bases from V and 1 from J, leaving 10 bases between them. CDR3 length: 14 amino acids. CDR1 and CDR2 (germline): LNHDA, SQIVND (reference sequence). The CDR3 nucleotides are TGTGCCAGTAGTATTACAGGGACGTCCTACGAGCAGTACTTC. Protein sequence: CASSITGTSYEQYF.

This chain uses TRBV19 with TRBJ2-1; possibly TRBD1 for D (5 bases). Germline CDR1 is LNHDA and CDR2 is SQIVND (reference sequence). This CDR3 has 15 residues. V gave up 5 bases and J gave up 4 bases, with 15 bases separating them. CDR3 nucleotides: TGTGCCAGTAGTCATCGACAGAATACTTACAATGAGCAGTTCTTC. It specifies CASSHRQNTYNEQFF.

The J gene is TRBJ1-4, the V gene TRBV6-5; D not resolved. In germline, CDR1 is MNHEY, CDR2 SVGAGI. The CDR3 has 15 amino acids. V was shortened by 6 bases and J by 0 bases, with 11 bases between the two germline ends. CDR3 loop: CASRGLATTNEKLFF. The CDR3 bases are TGTGCCAGCAGGGGTTTGGCAACAACTAATGAAAAACTGTTTTTT.

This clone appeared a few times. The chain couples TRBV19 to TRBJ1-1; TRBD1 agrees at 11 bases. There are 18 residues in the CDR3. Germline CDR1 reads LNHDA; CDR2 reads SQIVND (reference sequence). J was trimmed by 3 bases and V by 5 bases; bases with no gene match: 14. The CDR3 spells CASSPLGQGALSDTEAFF. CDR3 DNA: TGTGCCAGTAGTCCCTTAGGACAGGGGGCACTTTCGGACACTGAAGCTTTCTTT.

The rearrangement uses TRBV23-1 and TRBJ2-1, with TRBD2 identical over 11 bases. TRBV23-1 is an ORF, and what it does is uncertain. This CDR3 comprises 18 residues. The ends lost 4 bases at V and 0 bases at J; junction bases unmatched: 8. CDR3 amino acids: CASSRLAGGKSSYNEQFF. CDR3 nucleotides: TGCGCCAGCAGTCGTCTAGCGGGAGGAAAGAGCTCCTACAATGAGCAGTTCTTC.

The CDR3 loop reads CSVEYLPGTGFKDTQYF. CDR3 sequence (DNA): TGCAGCGTTGAGTACTTGCCCGGGACAGGGTTCAAAGATACGCAGTATTTT. The V call is TRBV29-1, the J call TRBJ2-3; 9 positions agree with TRBD1. With V trimmed by 3 bases and J by 5 bases, 15 bases remained unmatched. The CDR3 runs to 17 residues. Germline CDR1 and CDR2: SQVTM and ANQGSEA.

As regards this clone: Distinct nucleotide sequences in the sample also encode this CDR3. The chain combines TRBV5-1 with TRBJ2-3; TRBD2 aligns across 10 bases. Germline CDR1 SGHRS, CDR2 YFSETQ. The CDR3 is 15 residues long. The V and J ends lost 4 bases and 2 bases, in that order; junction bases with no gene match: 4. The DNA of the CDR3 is TGCGCCAGCAGCAGGACTAGCGGATACACAGATACGCAGTATTTT. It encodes CASSRTSGYTDTQYF.

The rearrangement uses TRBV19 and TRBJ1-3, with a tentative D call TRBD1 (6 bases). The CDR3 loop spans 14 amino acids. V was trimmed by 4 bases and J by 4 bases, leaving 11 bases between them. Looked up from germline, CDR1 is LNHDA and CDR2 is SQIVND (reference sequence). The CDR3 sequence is CASSTGQRGNTIYF. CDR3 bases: TGTGCCAGTAGTACGGGACAACGAGGAAACACCATATATTTT.

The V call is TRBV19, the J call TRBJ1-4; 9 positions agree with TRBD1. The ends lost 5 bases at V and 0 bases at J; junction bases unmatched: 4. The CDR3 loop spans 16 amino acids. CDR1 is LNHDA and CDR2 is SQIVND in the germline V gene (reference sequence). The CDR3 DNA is TGTGCCAGTAGTCTGGACAGGGGCGCAACTAATGAAAAACTGTTTTTT. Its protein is CASSLDRGATNEKLFF.

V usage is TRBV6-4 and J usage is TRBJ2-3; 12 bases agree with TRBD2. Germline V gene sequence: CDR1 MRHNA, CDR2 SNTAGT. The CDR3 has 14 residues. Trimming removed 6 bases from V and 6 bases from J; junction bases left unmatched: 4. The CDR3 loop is CASSLAGGPDTQYF. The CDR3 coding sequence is TGTGCCAGCAGCCTAGCGGGGGGGCCCGATACGCAGTATTTT.

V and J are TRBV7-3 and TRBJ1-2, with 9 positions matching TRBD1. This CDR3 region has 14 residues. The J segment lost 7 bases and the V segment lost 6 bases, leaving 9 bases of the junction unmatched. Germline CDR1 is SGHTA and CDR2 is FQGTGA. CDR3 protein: CASRLNRGRGGYTF. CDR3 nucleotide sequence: TGTGCCAGCAGACTAAACAGGGGGCGCGGTGGCTACACCTTC.

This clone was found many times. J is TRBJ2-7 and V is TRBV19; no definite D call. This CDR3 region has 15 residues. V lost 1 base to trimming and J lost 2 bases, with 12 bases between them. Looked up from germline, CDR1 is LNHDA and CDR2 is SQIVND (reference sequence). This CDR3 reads CASSIADGLAYEQYF. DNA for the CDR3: TGTGCCAGTAGTATAGCAGACGGGCTGGCCTACGAGCAGTACTTC.

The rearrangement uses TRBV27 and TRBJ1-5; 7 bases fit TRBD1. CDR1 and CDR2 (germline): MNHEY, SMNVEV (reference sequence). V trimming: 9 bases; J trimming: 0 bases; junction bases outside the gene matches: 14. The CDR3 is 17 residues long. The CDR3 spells CASPIDRDYYSNQPQHF. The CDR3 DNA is TGTGCCAGTCCGATAGACAGGGACTATTATAGCAATCAGCCCCAGCATTTT.

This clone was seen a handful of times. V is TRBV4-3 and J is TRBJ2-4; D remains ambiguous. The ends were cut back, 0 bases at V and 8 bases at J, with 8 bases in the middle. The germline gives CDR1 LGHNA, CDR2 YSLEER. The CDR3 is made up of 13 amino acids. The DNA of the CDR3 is TGCGCCAGCAGCCAAGATACCCGCGACATTCAGTACTTC. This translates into CASSQDTRDIQYF.